This T cell receptor (beta chain) is from a study of T cells in Graves' hyperthyroidism and ophthalmopathy. Using RNA transcripts as the source, TCR beta CDR3 regions were amplified. The HTBI primer set was used in a first-round RT-PCR of the TCR CDR3. TCRdb recomputed calls from the multiplex PCR reads with MiXCR, one row per CDR3 protein. Of approximately 360,000 distinct CDR3 sequences listed, 15% to 18% are singletons. The CDR3 extends over 15 amino acids. The V gene's germline CDR1 is MGHRA and CDR2 YSYEKL. The V and J ends lost 4 bases and 9 bases respectively, with 19 bases between them. Material for sequencing was blood. This TCR derives from a woman aged 18-29 years with Graves' hyperthyroidism that later progressed to Graves' ophthalmopathy. The chain has TRBV4-1 and TRBJ2-1; weak D call: TRBD2 (5 bases). This CDR3 is CASSPHAGLSVEQFF. The CDR3, as DNA: TGCGCCAGCAGCCCTCACGCGGGCCTTAGTGTTGAGCAGTTCTTC.